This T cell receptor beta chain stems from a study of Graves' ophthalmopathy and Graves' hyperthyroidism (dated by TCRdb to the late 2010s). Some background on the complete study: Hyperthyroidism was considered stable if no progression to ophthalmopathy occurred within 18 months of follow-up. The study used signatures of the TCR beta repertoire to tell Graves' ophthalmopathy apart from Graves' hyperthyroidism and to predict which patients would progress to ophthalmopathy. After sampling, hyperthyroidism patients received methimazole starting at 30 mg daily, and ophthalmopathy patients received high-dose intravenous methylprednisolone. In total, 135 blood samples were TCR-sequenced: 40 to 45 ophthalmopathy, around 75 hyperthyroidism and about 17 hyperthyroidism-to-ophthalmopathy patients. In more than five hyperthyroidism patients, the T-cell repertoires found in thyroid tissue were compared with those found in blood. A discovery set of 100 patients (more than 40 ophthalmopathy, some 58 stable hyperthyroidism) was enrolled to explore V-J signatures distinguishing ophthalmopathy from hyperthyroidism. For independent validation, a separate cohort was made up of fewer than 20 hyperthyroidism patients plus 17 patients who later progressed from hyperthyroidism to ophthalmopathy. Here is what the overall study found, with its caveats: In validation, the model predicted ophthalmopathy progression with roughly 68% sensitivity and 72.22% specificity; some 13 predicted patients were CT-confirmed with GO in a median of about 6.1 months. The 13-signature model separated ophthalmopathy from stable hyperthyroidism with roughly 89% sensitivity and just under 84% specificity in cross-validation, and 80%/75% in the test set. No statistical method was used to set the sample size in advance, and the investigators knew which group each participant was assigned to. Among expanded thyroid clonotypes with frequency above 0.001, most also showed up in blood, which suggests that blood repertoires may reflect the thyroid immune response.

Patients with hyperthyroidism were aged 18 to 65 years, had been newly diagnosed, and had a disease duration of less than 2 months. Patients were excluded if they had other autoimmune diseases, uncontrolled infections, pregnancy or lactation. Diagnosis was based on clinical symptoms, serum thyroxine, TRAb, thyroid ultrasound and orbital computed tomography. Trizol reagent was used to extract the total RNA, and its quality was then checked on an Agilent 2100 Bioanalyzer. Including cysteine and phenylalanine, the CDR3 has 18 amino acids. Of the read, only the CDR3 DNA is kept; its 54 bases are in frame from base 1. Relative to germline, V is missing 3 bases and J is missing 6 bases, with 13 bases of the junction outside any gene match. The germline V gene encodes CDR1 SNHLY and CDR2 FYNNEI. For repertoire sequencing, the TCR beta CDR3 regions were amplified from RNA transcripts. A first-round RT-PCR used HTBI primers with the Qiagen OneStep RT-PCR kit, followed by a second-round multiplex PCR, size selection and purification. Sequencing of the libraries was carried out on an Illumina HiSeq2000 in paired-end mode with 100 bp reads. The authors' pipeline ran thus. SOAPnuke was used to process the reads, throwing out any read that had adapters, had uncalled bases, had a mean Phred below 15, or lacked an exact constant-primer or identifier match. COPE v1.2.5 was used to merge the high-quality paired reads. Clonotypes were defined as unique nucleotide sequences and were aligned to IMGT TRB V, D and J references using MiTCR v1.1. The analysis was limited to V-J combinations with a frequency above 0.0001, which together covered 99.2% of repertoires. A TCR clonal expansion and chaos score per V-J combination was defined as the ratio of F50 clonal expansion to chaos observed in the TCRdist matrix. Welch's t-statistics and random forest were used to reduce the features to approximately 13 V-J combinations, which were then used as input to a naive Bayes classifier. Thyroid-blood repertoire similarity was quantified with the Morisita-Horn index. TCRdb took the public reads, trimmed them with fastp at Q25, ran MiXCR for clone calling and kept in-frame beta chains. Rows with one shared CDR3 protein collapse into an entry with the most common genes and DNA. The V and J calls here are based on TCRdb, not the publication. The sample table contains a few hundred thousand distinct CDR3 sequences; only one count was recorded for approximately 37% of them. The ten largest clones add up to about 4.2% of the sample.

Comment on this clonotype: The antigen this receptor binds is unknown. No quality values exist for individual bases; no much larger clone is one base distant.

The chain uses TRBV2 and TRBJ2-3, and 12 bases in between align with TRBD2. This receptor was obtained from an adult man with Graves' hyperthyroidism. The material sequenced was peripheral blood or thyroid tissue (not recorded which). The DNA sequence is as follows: TGTGCCAGCAGTGATGAGGCTAGCGGGGGGGAAGATAGGGATACGCAGTATTTT. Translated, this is CASSDEASGGEDRDTQYF. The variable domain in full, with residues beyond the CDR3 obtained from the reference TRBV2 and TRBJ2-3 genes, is EPEVTQTPSHQVTQMGQEVILRCVPISNHLYFYWYRQILGQKVEFLVSFYNNEISEKSEIFDDQFSVERPDGSNFTLKIRSTKLEDSAMYFCASSDEASGGEDRDTQYFGPGTRLTVL.